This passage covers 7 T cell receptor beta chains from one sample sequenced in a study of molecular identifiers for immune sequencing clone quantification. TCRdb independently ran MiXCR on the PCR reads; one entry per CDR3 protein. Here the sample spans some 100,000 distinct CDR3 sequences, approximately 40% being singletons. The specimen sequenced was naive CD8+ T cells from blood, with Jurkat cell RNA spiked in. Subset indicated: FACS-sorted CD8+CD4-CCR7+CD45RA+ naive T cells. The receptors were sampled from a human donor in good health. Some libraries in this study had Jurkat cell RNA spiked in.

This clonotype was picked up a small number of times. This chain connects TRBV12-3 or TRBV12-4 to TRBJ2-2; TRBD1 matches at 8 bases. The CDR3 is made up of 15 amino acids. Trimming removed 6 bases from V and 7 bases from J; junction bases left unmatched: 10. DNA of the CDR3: TGTGCCAGCAGACCACAGACAGGGGCGGGCGGGGAGCTGTTTTTT. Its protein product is CASRPQTGAGGELFF.

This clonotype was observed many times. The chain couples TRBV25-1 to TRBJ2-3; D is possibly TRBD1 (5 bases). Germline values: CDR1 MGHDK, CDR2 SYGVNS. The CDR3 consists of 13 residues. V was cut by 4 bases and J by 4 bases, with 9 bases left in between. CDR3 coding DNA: TGTGCCAGCAGTGTCACAGGCGCAGATACGCAGTATTTT. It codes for CASSVTGADTQYF.

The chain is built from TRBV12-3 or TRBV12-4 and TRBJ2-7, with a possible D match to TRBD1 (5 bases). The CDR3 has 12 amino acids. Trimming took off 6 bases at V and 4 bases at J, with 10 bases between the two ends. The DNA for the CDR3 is TGTGCCAGCAGCGTAGACAGATACGAGCAGTACTTC. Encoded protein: CASSVDRYEQYF.

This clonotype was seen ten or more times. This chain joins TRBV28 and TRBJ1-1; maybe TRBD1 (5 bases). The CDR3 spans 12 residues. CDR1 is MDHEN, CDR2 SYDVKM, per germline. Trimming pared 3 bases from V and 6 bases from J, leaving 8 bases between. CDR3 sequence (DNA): TGTGCCAGCAGTTTCACGGGGGCTGAAGCTTTCTTT. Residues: CASSFTGAEAFF.

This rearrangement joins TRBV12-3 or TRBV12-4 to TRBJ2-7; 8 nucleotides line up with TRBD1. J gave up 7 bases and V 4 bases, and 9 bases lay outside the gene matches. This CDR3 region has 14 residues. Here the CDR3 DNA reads TGTGCCAGCAGTTGGGACAGGCCCGCTCGGGAGCAGTACTTC. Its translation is CASSWDRPAREQYF.

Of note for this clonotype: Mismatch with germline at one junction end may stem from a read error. The CDR3 DNA follows: TGCGCCAGCAGCTTGGCGCTGACAGGGCCCATGTCCTCGAGGGGCTCTGGGGCCACCGTCCTGACTTTC. Its protein is CASSLALTGPMSSRGSGATVLTF. The rearrangement joins TRBV5-1 to TRBJ2-6; 7 nucleotides align to TRBD1. The CDR3 covers 23 residues. The germline V gene encodes CDR1 SGHRS and CDR2 YFSETQ.

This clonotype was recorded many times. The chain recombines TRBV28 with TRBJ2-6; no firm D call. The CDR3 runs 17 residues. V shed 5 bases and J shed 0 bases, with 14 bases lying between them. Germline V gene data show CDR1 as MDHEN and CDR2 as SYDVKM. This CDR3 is CASSALLGSSGANVLTF. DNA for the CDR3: TGTGCCAGCAGTGCCCTCCTAGGCTCCTCTGGGGCCAACGTCCTGACTTTC.